Listed below are T cell receptor beta chains from one sample, sequenced in a study of T cell responses to AZD1222 COVID-19 vaccine. The assay was immunoSEQ multiplex PCR, and TCRdb's table has in-frame clones only and misses some. The sample consists of about 130,000 clones, 90% of them appearing once. The source material was peripheral blood, sampled on day 0 of AZD1222 vaccination. Source of these receptors: an adult in good health. CDR3s include the opening cysteine and the closing phenylalanine or tryptophan. D genes are given only for firm matches. Expanded clones get a size class; other rows say once, few or many, or leave the size out.

clone_size	d_call	v_call	j_call	cdr3_nt	cdr3_aa
NA	NA	TRBV7-2	TRBJ1-1	TGTGCCAGCAGCTCTCCCGGCGGGTGGGGCACTGAAGCTTTCTTT	CASSSPGGWGTEAFF
NA	TRBD1	TRBV5-6	TRBJ1-2	TGTGCCAGCAGCTCACAGGGGTATGGCTACACCTTC	CASSSQGYGYTF
NA	TRBD1	TRBV19	TRBJ2-7	TGTGCCAGTAGTATAAGGGGACAGGGGGCGGACGAGCAGTACTTC	CASSIRGQGADEQYF
NA	TRBD2	TRBV7-9	TRBJ2-7	TGTGCCAGCAGCTACGCGGGGGACGAGCAGTACTTC	CASSYAGDEQYF
NA	NA	TRBV11-3	TRBJ2-3	TGTGCCAGCAGCTTAGGTTTAGCAGATACGCAGTATTTT	CASSLGLADTQYF
NA	NA	TRBV29-1	TRBJ1-2	TGCAGCGCCCCGGGGGGGAACTATGGCTACACCTTC	CSAPGGNYGYTF
once	TRBD2	TRBV4-3	TRBJ2-3	TGCGCCAGCAGCCAAGGGTTGGCAGCGGGGGCAGCAGATACGCAGTATTTT	CASSQGLAAGAADTQYF
NA	NA	TRBV18	TRBJ1-5	TGTGCCAGCTCACTAGGCGTGCGCAATCAGCCCCAGCATTTT	CASSLGVRNQPQHF
NA	NA	TRBV2	TRBJ1-5	TGTGCCAGCAGGGGTGACAGCAGCAATCAGCCCCAGCATTTT	CASRGDSSNQPQHF
NA	TRBD1	TRBV6-5	TRBJ1-2	TGTGCCAGCAGAACCGGGACAGCTAACTATGGCTACACCTTC	CASRTGTANYGYTF
once	TRBD1	TRBV5-5	TRBJ1-5	TGTGCCAGCAGCCCGGAGCGGACAGGGAGGAGGCAGCCCCAGCATTTT	CASSPERTGRRQPQHF
NA	TRBD2	TRBV6-2/TRBV6-3	TRBJ2-7	TGTGCCAGCAGTTACGGTCGACTAGCGGGGGGGCCATCCGGCGAGCAGTACTTC	CASSYGRLAGGPSGEQYF
NA	NA	TRBV7-2	TRBJ2-5	TGTGCCAGCAGCTTAGCGGTACACCAAGAGACCCAGTACTTC	CASSLAVHQETQYF
NA	NA	TRBV6-5	TRBJ1-2	TGTGCCAGCACCTATCCCTCGAGGGGCGGCTACACCTTC	CASTYPSRGGYTF
NA	TRBD1	TRBV5-6	TRBJ1-6	TGTGCCAGCAGCTTGGCAGGACAGGGGATCGATTCCCTCCACTTT	CASSLAGQGIDSLHF
NA	NA	TRBV19	TRBJ1-4	TGTGCCAGTTGCCCTTGGCCTCTTAATGAAAAACTGTTTTTT	CASCPWPLNEKLFF
once	NA	TRBV19	TRBJ2-3	TGTGCCAGTAGTACCCTAGGAGGAGATACGCAGTATTTT	CASSTLGGDTQYF
NA	NA	TRBV18	TRBJ1-1	TGTGCCAGCTCACCACTGGACACTGAAGCTTTCTTT	CASSPLDTEAFF
NA	NA	TRBV28	TRBJ1-2	TGTGCCAGCAGTTCACCGGGGCGCGTAGACTATGGCTACACCTTC	CASSSPGRVDYGYTF
NA	NA	TRBV6-1	TRBJ1-1	TGTGCCAGCAGTGAAGCGCGAGGACTTGAAGCTTTCTTT	CASSEARGLEAFF
NA	NA	TRBV19	TRBJ2-1	TGTGCCAGTAGGCCAGGGGTTTATCACAATGAGCAGTTCTTC	CASRPGVYHNEQFF
NA	NA	TRBV4-3	TRBJ1-4	TGCGCCAGCAGTTATAGTACTAATGAAAAACTGTTTTTT	CASSYSTNEKLFF
NA	NA	TRBV24-1	TRBJ2-2	TGTGCCACCACCCTCAGTGGTACCGGGGAGCTGTTTTTT	CATTLSGTGELFF
NA	NA	TRBV7-2	TRBJ1-5	TGTGCCAGCAGGCCGGGGGGAGGCAATCAGCCCCAGCATTTT	CASRPGGGNQPQHF
NA	NA	TRBV10-3	TRBJ2-2	TGTGCCATCAGTGAGTCGGGGGCCGGGGAGCTGTTTTTT	CAISESGAGELFF
NA	TRBD1	TRBV27	TRBJ1-2	TGTGCCAGCAGTTTTGGGACAGGCTATGGCTACACCTTC	CASSFGTGYGYTF
NA	NA	TRBV6-5	TRBJ1-6	TGTGCCAGCAGGGTTAATTCACCCCTCCACTTT	CASRVNSPLHF
NA	NA	TRBV6-4	TRBJ1-5	TGTGCCAGCAGTGGGGGACCTTGGGGAGGTAATCAGCCCCAGCATTTT	CASSGGPWGGNQPQHF
NA	NA	TRBV11-2	TRBJ1-2	TGTGCCAGCAGCGTCGACAGAAACTATGGCTACACCTTC	CASSVDRNYGYTF
NA	NA	TRBV27	TRBJ1-6	TGTGCCAGCAGTTTATCGATACAGTATAATTCACCCCTCCACTTT	CASSLSIQYNSPLHF
NA	NA	TRBV24-1	TRBJ2-5	TGTGCCACCAGTGATTTAGTAACAGGGAAAGGAGAGACCCAGTACTTC	CATSDLVTGKGETQYF
NA	NA	TRBV10-1	TRBJ1-3	TGCGCCAGCAGTGATCCGAGCTCTGGAAACACCATATATTTT	CASSDPSSGNTIYF
NA	NA	TRBV7-3	TRBJ1-1	TGTGCCAGCAGCTCAACGGTGAACACTGAAGCTTTCTTT	CASSSTVNTEAFF
NA	NA	TRBV11-3	TRBJ2-1	TGTGCCAGCAGCTTAGGACTAGTTCCTGGCTACAATGAGCAGTTCTTC	CASSLGLVPGYNEQFF
NA	TRBD2	TRBV5-5	TRBJ2-5	TGTGCCAGCAGCCCGAACCTGGGACTACAAGAGACCCAGTACTTC	CASSPNLGLQETQYF
NA	NA	TRBV15	TRBJ2-5	TGTGCCACCAGCAGAGATCGGAAGGAGACCCAGTACTTC	CATSRDRKETQYF
NA	NA	TRBV2	TRBJ1-2	TGTGCCAGCAGTGAAGGGGGGTCCAACTATGGCTACACCTTC	CASSEGGSNYGYTF
NA	NA	TRBV9	TRBJ2-1	TGTGCCAGCAGCGTAGAGGGCAATTACAATGAGCAGTTCTTC	CASSVEGNYNEQFF
NA	TRBD1	TRBV5-1	TRBJ2-3	TGCGCCAGCAGCCTGGACAGGGGGGCAGATACGCAGTATTTT	CASSLDRGADTQYF
NA	NA	TRBV19	TRBJ1-6	TGTGCCAGTAGACAGGGCCTTTCACCCCTCCACTTT	CASRQGLSPLHF
few	NA	TRBV6-4	TRBJ2-3	TGTGCCAGCAGTGAGTCGGTGGGGGGCACAGATACGCAGTATTTT	CASSESVGGTDTQYF
NA	TRBD1	TRBV11-2	TRBJ2-7	TGTGCCAGCAGCCGGGACAGGGGGCTTGAGCAGTACTTC	CASSRDRGLEQYF
NA	NA	TRBV7-2	TRBJ1-6	TGTGCCAGCAGCTCCGCGACAACCTCCTATAATTCACCCCTCCACTTT	CASSSATTSYNSPLHF
NA	TRBD2	TRBV6-6	TRBJ2-7	TGTGCCAGCAGTGCGGGGGGGCTGGGGATCGAGCAGTACTTC	CASSAGGLGIEQYF